This T cell receptor beta chain was sequenced in a study of T cells generated in artificial thymic organoids (dated by TCRdb to 2016 to 2017). Concerning the study at large: The TCR alpha and beta CDR3 repertoires of CD8 single positive T cells derived from in vitro artificial thymic organoids were compared with those of thymic and peripheral blood naive CD8 T cells. The repertoire sequencing data shown were described as representative of three independent experiments.

The CDR3 measures 13 amino acids from cysteine to phenylalanine. Only the CDR3 part of the read is kept: 39 bases, read in frame from the first base. The trim is 3 bases for V and 0 bases for J, with a gap of 6 bases between the germline ends. CDR1 SGHDN and CDR2 FVKESK were looked up in the germline V gene. Broader findings and caveats from the paper: Organoid-derived T cells showed no skewing in Valpha or Vbeta usage, which argues against dominance of unconventional lineages or clonal expansions. CD8 single positive T cells derived from organoids showed physiological TCR clonotype diversity comparable to the diversity seen in thymic and blood naive CD8 T cells.

To build the artificial thymic organoids, human HSPCs were aggregated with MS5 murine stromal cells that had been transduced with human DLL1, and the aggregates were cultured at an air-liquid interface. FACS-purified CD34+CD3- hematopoietic stem and progenitor cells depleted of residual T cells were used to seed the organoids. Organoids were cultured in serum-free RB27 medium: RPMI 1640 supplemented with B27, FLT3L, IL-7 and ascorbic acid. Organoid and thymic CD3+TCRalphabeta+CD8 single positive T cells were FACS sorted before RNA extraction. For each sample, total RNA was purified from approximately 40,000 to 200,000 sorted cells using the RNeasy Micro kit, and RNA quality was assessed on an Agilent RNA 6000 Nano chip. The table lists this clonotype with a few counts. What this receptor recognizes is not known. Nothing much larger sits one base from this clone, and base qualities are not available.

TCRalpha and TCRbeta libraries were amplified in separate semi-nested PCR reactions using Advantage 2 and reverse primers located in the TRAC or TRBC constant regions. The amount of total RNA used for first-strand cDNA synthesis ranged from about 3 to 500 ng. TCR cDNA libraries were generated by 5'-RACE using the SMARTer PCR cDNA Synthesis kit, with a poly-dT primer employed for first-strand synthesis. Semi-nested constant-region reverse primers carried 5-nucleotide sample-specific barcodes, and products were cleaned with the Zymo DNA Clean and Concentrator-5 kit. Pools of up to ten barcoded samples were ligated to Illumina adaptors and sequenced on an Illumina MiSeq as 2 x 150 bp paired-end reads. The original methods were these. Demultiplexed reads were aligned with BLAT to a custom library of all human TRAV, TRAJ, TRBV, TRBD and TRBJ combinations from IMGT. The best BLAT hits were picked using pslCDnaFilter (-maxAligns=1, -ignoreIntrons), and custom Perl scripts were used to calculate clonotype frequencies. The public reads were reprocessed in TCRdb via fastp at Q25 and MiXCR, keeping in-frame beta chains. Entries that share a CDR3 protein sequence are merged under the most common genes and DNA. None of the V and J calls come from the authors' own analysis; TCRdb made them. The sample data list fewer than 5,500 distinct CDR3 sequences, and 20% to 30% of these were observed just once. Around 3.2% of the sample comes from the top ten.

This sequence uses TRBV14 and TRBJ2-7; the D gene assignment is ambiguous. The origin of this receptor is a human donor who gave cord blood stem cells for thymic organoid culture, a cardiac surgery patient who gave postnatal thymus, or a blood donor (not recorded which). The specimen sequenced was naive CD8+ T cells grown in artificial thymic organoids from cord blood stem and progenitor cells. Per the publication, the cell subset or site label means: CD3+TCRalphabeta+CD8SP T cells; for blood, CD45RO-CCR7+ naive CD8+ T cells. The CDR3 reads as follows: CASSQCSSYEQYF. The nucleotides are TGTGCCAGCAGCCAGTGCAGCTCCTACGAGCAGTACTTC.